The next 29 T cell receptor beta chains were all read from a single sample in a study of blood T cells in healthy people across ages. A second PCR of about 7 to 11 cycles used a sample-barcoded 5' primer and a J-beta primer mix. TCRdb reprocessed the 5' RACE reads with MiXCR, giving one entry per CDR3 protein. The sample shows hundreds of thousands of distinct CDR3 sequences, roughly three fifths of them seen only once. The sample was blood. The receptors were sampled from a man aged 40-49 years in good health.

The V gene is TRBV7-2, the J gene TRBJ1-1; D remains unclear. The CDR3 spans 15 residues. Trimming took 1 base from V and 0 from J, leaving 9 bases between them. Looked up from germline, CDR1 is SGHTA and CDR2 is FQGNSA. The chain's CDR3 is CASSLVAKVNTEAFF. CDR3 DNA: TGTGCCAGCAGCTTAGTCGCCAAGGTGAACACTGAAGCTTTCTTT.

This clonotype has a handful of counts. This rearrangement joins TRBV11-3 to TRBJ2-1; TRBD2 agrees at 9 bases. Germline CDR1 is SGHNT and CDR2 is YENEEA. This CDR3 is built from 15 residues. Unmatched junction bases numbered 11, after V lost 9 bases and J lost 5 bases. In DNA, the CDR3 is TGTGCCAGTGTATCGGGGGGCGGGAGGGACAATGAGCAGTTCTTC. It codes for CASVSGGGRDNEQFF.

The chain couples TRBV12-3 or TRBV12-4 to TRBJ2-1, with D possibly matching TRBD2 (5 bases). The CDR3 is 13 amino acids. The germline V and J ends were trimmed by 6 bases and 8 bases, with 14 bases remaining between them. The CDR3 DNA is TGTGCCAGCAGCGTACTAGAAGCTCATGAGCAGTTCTTC. Its translation is CASSVLEAHEQFF.

This rearrangement joins TRBV6-6 to TRBJ2-1, with D uncertain. Germline V gene sequence: CDR1 MNHNY, CDR2 SVGAGI (reference sequence). The CDR3 has 14 amino acids. V lost 0 bases, J lost 5 bases, and 8 bases lay in between. As DNA, the CDR3 is TGTGCCAGCAGTTACTCGGCTAGAAACAATGAGCAGTTCTTC. It specifies CASSYSARNNEQFF.

In its sample, this clonotype was seen a few times. The CDR3 sequence is CASQGQGYNEQFF. Here the CDR3 DNA reads TGTGCCAGCCAGGGACAGGGATACAATGAGCAGTTCTTC. This chain links TRBV6-2 or TRBV6-3 with TRBJ2-1; TRBD1 matches at 9 bases. Germline loops: CDR1 MNHEY, CDR2 SVGEGT. This CDR3 contains 13 residues. V was clipped by 8 bases and J by 4 bases; unmatched bases: 3.

The gene calls are TRBV6-1 and TRBJ2-5; no clear D. Germline V gene lookup returns CDR1 MNHNS and CDR2 SASEGT. The CDR3 extends over 14 amino acids. V lost 6 bases, J lost 1 base, and 12 bases lay in between. The CDR3 spells CASSFPRRQETQYF. The CDR3 region has the DNA TGTGCCAGCAGCTTTCCCAGACGCCAAGAGACCCAGTACTTC.

The chain couples TRBV2 to TRBJ2-5; the D gene is possibly TRBD2 (6 bases). Judging by the DNA end, TRBJ2-7 fits better; the J call may be wrong. The CDR3 loop spans 14 amino acids. CDR1 is SNHLY and CDR2 is FYNNEI in the germline V gene. CDR3 nucleotides: TGTGCCAGCAGAGTGGGGCGGGAAGGGTACGAGCAGTACTTC. Amino acid sequence: CASRVGREGYEQYF.

This clonotype appeared a few times. This chain joins TRBV28 and TRBJ2-7, with 10 bases identical to TRBD2. Germline V gene lookup returns CDR1 MDHEN and CDR2 SYDVKM. V lost 3 bases to trimming and J lost 7 bases; unmatched junction nucleotides: 6. The CDR3 is 14 amino acids. The CDR3 reads CASSFGLAGEEQYF. CDR3 in DNA: TGTGCCAGCAGTTTTGGGCTAGCGGGGGAAGAGCAGTACTTC.

The rearrangement joins TRBV2 to TRBJ2-5, with D tentatively TRBD1 (6 bases). The CDR3 consists of 14 residues. Looked up from germline, CDR1 is SNHLY and CDR2 is FYNNEI. V lost 7 bases, J lost 1 base, and 13 bases lay in between. As DNA, the CDR3 is TGTGCCAGCAACAGGGAACTCGGCCAAGAGACCCAGTACTTC. This sequence encodes CASNRELGQETQYF.

This chain uses TRBV4-1 with TRBJ1-1; perhaps TRBD1 as D (5 bases). CDR1 and CDR2 from the germline V gene are MGHRA and YSYEKL. The germline V and J ends were trimmed by 0 bases and 3 bases, with 11 bases remaining between them. The CDR3 runs 15 residues. CDR3 region: CASSQDRGSDTEAFF. DNA for the CDR3: TGCGCCAGCAGCCAAGATCGGGGGTCGGACACTGAAGCTTTCTTT.

This clonotype was observed a single time. The V call is TRBV2, the J call TRBJ1-5; D is unresolved. CDR1 and CDR2 from the germline V gene are SNHLY and FYNNEI. CDR3 length equals 15 residues. Trimming removed 4 bases from V and 0 bases from J, with 10 bases in between. DNA of the CDR3: TGTGCCAGCAGTGGTGTGGGGAATAGCAATCAGCCCCAGCATTTT. It yields the protein CASSGVGNSNQPQHF.

This clonotype showed up just a few times. The chain carries TRBV28 and TRBJ2-6; TRBD1 aligns across 9 bases. J lost 0 bases, V lost 6 bases, and 6 bases had no gene match. Germline V gives CDR1 MDHEN, CDR2 SYDVKM. The CDR3 runs to 17 residues. CDR3 loop: CASSIQGADSGANVLTF. The CDR3 DNA is TGTGCCAGCAGCATACAGGGGGCGGACTCTGGGGCCAACGTCCTGACTTTC.

V is TRBV20-1 and J is TRBJ2-5; 8 positions match TRBD1. The CDR3 is made up of 12 amino acids. Trimming removed 5 bases from V and 5 bases from J; junction bases left unmatched: 4. Per the germline V gene, CDR1 is DFQATT and CDR2 is SNEGSKA (reference sequence). Here the CDR3 DNA reads TGCAGTGCTCCCCGACAGGGGGAGACCCAGTACTTC. Protein product: CSAPRQGETQYF.

The V call is TRBV30, the J call TRBJ1-2; unclear D gene. Trimming cost V 5 bases and J 4 bases, with 11 bases left between them. The CDR3 has 12 amino acids. Germline lookup yields CDR1 GTSNPN and CDR2 SVGIG (reference sequence). The DNA for the CDR3 is TGTGCCTGGTCAACAGCTACCTATGGCTACACCTTC. It yields the protein CAWSTATYGYTF.

This chain links TRBV12-3 or TRBV12-4 with TRBJ2-7; TRBD2 aligns across 15 bases. Trimming cost V 5 bases and J 4 bases; bases outside gene matches: 9. The CDR3 is made up of 17 amino acids. CDR3 nucleotides: TGTGCCAGCAGTCCTCCGGGACTAGCGGGAGGAGAATACGAGCAGTACTTC. Translating it yields CASSPPGLAGGEYEQYF.

The chain combines TRBV6-5 with TRBJ2-6; D is unresolved. CDR1 is MNHEY and CDR2 is SVGAGI in the germline V gene. V was pared by 0 bases and J by 0 bases, with 6 bases between. The CDR3 extends over 16 amino acids. The CDR3 DNA reads TGTGCCAGCAGTTACTCGAGAGACTCTGGGGCCAACGTCCTGACTTTC. It codes for CASSYSRDSGANVLTF.

The CDR3 loop is CASSLGTRWTGELFF. DNA of the CDR3: TGTGCCAGCAGCTTAGGGACAAGGTGGACCGGGGAGCTGTTTTTT. The chain links TRBV7-8 to TRBJ2-2; TRBD1 is a possible D gene (5 bases). The germline V gene encodes CDR1 SGHVS and CDR2 FQNEAQ. Trimming shortened V by 1 base and J by 5 bases, and 11 bases separated the two germline ends. The CDR3 has 15 amino acids.

V and J are TRBV4-2 and TRBJ2-7; tentative D call: TRBD1 (8 bases). Trimming cost V 4 bases and J 1 base, with 20 bases left between them. This CDR3 is built from 17 residues. Per germline, CDR1 LGHNA and CDR2 YNFKEQ. Here the CDR3 reads CASSPSSGQGASYEQYF. Here the CDR3 DNA reads TGTGCCAGCAGCCCCTCTAGCGGTCAGGGGGCTTCCTACGAGCAGTACTTC.

The chain has TRBV16 and TRBJ1-2; 9 bases are shared with TRBD1. V was clipped by 0 bases and J by 11 bases; unmatched bases: 1. This CDR3 region has 12 residues. Germline assignment: CDR1 KGHSY and CDR2 FQNENV. The CDR3 protein is CASSQSGQGYTF. The CDR3 DNA follows: TGTGCCAGCAGCCAATCGGGACAGGGTTACACCTTC.

J is TRBJ1-2 and V is TRBV11-1; no clear D. The CDR3 loop spans 18 amino acids. Germline lookup yields CDR1 SGHAT and CDR2 FQDESV (reference sequence). Trimming took 1 base from V and 1 from J, leaving 19 bases between them. The CDR3 spells CASSLDGIDSPDNYGYTF. CDR3 in DNA: TGTGCCAGCAGCTTAGACGGGATTGACTCACCCGATAACTATGGCTACACCTTC.

The chain is built from TRBV29-1 and TRBJ2-5, with 10 bases that match TRBD2. CDR3 size: 15 residues. V shed 3 bases and J 1 base; nucleotides not matched to a gene: 5. Germline assignment: CDR1 SQVTM and CDR2 ANQGSEA. DNA of the CDR3: TGCAGCGTTGACGACGGGACTAGCGCCCAAGAGACCCAGTACTTC. Translated: CSVDDGTSAQETQYF.

The genes are TRBV6-6 and TRBJ2-7; possible D gene TRBD1, 5 bases. Trimming cost V 2 bases and J 2 bases, with 13 bases left between them. Germline loops: CDR1 MNHNY, CDR2 SVGAGI (reference sequence). This CDR3 region has 15 residues. In DNA form, the CDR3 reads TGTGCCAGCAGTTACCCTAGTGGCAGGGCCTACGAGCAGTACTTC. It yields the protein CASSYPSGRAYEQYF.

This clonotype has a single count. The V gene is TRBV27, the J gene TRBJ2-7; the D is unclear. This CDR3 is 15 amino acids long. V was clipped by 2 bases and J by 1 base, with 12 bases between them. In germline, CDR1 is MNHEY, CDR2 SMNVEV (reference sequence). The chain's CDR3 is CASSLGLGRSYEQYF. The CDR3 DNA reads as TGTGCCAGCAGTTTAGGGCTTGGCAGATCCTACGAGCAGTACTTC.

As for this clonotype: Its ends do not fully match the called genes, so a read error is possible. V is TRBV7-7 and J is TRBJ2-5; perhaps TRBD2 as D (5 bases). CDR3 size: 13 residues. Per germline, CDR1 SSHAT and CDR2 FNYEAQ (reference sequence). CDR3 residues: CASSKADQETQYF. In DNA form, the CDR3 reads TGTGCTAGCAGTAAAGCGGACCAAGAGACCCAGTACTTC.

This clonotype has more than one count but fewer than ten. This chain connects TRBV20-1 to TRBJ1-1; no definite D call. Germline-derived CDR1 and CDR2 are DFQATT and SNEGSKA (reference sequence). Trimming cost V 8 bases and J 0 bases, with 7 bases left between them. The CDR3 is made up of 11 amino acids. For the CDR3, the DNA is TGCAGTCCAACGATGAACACTGAAGCTTTCTTT. This sequence encodes CSPTMNTEAFF.

The gene calls are TRBV28 and TRBJ2-3; a possible D gene is TRBD1 (5 bases). This CDR3 has 16 amino acids. From germline, CDR1 is MDHEN and CDR2 SYDVKM. The V end lost 3 bases, the J end lost 4 bases, and 17 bases lay between the germline ends. This CDR3 is CASSFSPQGPADTQYF. DNA of the CDR3: TGTGCCAGCAGTTTCTCCCCCCAGGGTCCAGCAGATACGCAGTATTTT.

The CDR3: CARAQGNEQYF. DNA for the CDR3: TGTGCCAGAGCGCAGGGGAATGAGCAGTACTTC. The chain has TRBV2 and TRBJ2-5; perhaps TRBD1 as D (6 bases). Germline V gene lookup returns CDR1 SNHLY and CDR2 FYNNEI. The length of the CDR3 is 11 residues. The V gene lost 9 bases and the J gene lost 11 bases, with 16 bases spanning the gap.

This chain joins TRBV28 and TRBJ1-2, with D possibly TRBD1 on 5 matching bases. Trimming left V 8 bases short and J 0 bases short, with 13 bases between. Germline V gene data show CDR1 as MDHEN and CDR2 as SYDVKM. The length of the CDR3 is 14 residues. The CDR3 nucleotides are TGTGCCAGCGGCGTACGAGGGGCTAACTATGGCTACACCTTC. Its protein product is CASGVRGANYGYTF.

V and J are TRBV3-1 and TRBJ1-5, with D possibly being TRBD1 (5 bases). Germline values: CDR1 LGHDT, CDR2 YNNKEL (reference sequence). The CDR3 has 14 residues. The V end lost 6 bases, the J end lost 3 bases, and 12 bases lay between the germline ends. In nucleotides, the CDR3 is TGTGCCAGCAGTCCAGGGCGATACAATCAGCCCCAGCATTTT. Protein product: CASSPGRYNQPQHF. The full variable domain, its missing parts supplied by reference TRBV3-1 and TRBJ1-5, is DTAVSQTPKYLVTQMGNDKSIKCEQNLGHDTMYWYKQDSKKFLKIMFSYNNKELIINETVPNRFSPKSPDKAHLNLHINSLELGDSAVYFCASSPGRYNQPQHFGDGTRLSIL.